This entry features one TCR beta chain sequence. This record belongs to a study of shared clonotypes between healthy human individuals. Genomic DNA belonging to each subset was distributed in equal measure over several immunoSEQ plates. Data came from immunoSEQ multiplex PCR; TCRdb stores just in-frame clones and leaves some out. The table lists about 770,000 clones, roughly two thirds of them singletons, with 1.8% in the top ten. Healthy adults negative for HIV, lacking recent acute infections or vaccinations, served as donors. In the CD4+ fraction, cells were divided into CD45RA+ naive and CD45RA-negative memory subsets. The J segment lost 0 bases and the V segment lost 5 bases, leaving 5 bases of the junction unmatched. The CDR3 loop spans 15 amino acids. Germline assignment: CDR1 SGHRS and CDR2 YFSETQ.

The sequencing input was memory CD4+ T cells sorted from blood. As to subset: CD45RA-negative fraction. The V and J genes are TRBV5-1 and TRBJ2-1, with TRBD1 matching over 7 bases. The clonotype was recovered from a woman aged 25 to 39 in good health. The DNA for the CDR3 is TGCGCCAGCAGGGAAGGGGGCAGCTCCTACAATGAGCAGTTCTTC. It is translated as CASREGGSSYNEQFF.